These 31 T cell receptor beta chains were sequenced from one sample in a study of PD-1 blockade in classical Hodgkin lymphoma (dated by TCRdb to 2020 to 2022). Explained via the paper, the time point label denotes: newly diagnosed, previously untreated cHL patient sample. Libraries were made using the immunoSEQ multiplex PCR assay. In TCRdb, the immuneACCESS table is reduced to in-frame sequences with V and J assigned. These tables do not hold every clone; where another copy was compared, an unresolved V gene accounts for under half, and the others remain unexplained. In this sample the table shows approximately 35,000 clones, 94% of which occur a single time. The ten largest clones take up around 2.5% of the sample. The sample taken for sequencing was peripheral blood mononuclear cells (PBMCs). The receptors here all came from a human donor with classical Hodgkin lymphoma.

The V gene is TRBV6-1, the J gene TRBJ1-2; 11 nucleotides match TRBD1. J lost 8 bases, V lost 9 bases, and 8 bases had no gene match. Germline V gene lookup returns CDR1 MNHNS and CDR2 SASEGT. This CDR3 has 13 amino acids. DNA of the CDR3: TGTGCCAGGGAGGGACAGGGGGGGTTCGGCTACACCTTC. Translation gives CAREGQGGFGYTF.

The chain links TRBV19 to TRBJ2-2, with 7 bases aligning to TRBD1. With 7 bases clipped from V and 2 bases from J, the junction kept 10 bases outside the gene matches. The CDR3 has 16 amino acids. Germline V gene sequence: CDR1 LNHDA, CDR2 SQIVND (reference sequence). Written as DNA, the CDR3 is TGTGCCAGTACTTATGGTGGGACAGTAAACACCGGGGAGCTGTTTTTT. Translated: CASTYGGTVNTGELFF.

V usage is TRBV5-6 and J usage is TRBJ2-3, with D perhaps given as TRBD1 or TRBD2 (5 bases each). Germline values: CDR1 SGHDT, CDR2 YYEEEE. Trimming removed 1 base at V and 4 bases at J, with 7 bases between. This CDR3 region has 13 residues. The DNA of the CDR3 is TGTGCCAGCAGCTTGTCGGGGCCAGATACGCAGTATTTT. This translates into CASSLSGPDTQYF.

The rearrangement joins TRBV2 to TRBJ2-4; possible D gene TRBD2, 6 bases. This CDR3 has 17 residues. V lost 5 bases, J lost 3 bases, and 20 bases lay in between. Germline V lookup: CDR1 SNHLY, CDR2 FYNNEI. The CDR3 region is CASSPTGVLQGKNIQYF. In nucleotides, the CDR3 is TGTGCCAGCAGTCCGACGGGGGTTCTTCAGGGCAAAAACATTCAGTACTTC.

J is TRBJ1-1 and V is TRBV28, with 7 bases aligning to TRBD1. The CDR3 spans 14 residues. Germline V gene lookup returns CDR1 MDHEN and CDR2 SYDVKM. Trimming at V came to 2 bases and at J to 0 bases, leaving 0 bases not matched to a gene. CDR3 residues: CASSLGTVNTEAFF. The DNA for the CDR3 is TGTGCCAGCAGTTTAGGGACAGTGAACACTGAAGCTTTCTTT.

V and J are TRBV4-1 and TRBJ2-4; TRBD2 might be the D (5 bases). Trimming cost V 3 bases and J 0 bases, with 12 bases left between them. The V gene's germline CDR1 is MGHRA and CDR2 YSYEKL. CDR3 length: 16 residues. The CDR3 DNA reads TGCGCCAGCAGCCAGCCGGGGAGACGAGCCAAAAACATTCAGTACTTC. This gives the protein CASSQPGRRAKNIQYF.

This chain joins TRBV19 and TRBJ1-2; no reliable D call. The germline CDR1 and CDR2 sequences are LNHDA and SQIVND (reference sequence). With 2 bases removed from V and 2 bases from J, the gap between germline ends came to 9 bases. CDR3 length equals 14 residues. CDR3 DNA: TGTGCCAGTAGTATATTTCACGGCAACTATGGCTACACCTTC. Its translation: CASSIFHGNYGYTF.

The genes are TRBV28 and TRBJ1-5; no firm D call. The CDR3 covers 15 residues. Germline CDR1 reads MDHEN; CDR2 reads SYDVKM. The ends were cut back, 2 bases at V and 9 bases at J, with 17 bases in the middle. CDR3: CASSLRNGVVWPQHF. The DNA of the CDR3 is TGTGCCAGCAGTTTAAGAAATGGAGTTGTGTGGCCCCAGCATTTT.

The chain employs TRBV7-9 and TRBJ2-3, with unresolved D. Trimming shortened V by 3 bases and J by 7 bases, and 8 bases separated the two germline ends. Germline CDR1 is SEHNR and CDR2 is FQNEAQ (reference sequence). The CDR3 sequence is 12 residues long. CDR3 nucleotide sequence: TGTGCCAGCAGCTTTAACTCAAATACGCAGTATTTT. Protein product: CASSFNSNTQYF. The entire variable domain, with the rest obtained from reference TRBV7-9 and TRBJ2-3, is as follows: DTGVSQNPRHKITKRGQNVTFRCDPISEHNRLYWYRQTLGQGPEFLTYFQNEAQLEKSRLLSDRFSAERPKGSFSTLEIQRTEQGDSAMYLCASSFNSNTQYFGPGTRLTVL.

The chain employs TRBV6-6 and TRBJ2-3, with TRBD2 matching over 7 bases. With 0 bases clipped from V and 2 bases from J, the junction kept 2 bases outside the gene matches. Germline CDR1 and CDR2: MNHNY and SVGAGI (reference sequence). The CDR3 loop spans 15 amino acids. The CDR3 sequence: CASSYSGGITDTQYF. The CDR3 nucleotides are TGTGCCAGCAGTTACTCGGGGGGGATCACAGATACGCAGTATTTT.

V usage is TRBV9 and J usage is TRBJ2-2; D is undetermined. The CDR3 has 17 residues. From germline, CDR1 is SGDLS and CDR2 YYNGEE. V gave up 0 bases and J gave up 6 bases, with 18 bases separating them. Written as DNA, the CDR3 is TGTGCCAGCAGCGTAGGTGCTTACTCCGCCCGGGCCGGGGAGCTGTTTTTT. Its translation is CASSVGAYSARAGELFF.

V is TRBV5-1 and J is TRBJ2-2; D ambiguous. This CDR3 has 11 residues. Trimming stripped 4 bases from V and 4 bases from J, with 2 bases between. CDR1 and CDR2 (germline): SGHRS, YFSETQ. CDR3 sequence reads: CASSVTGELFF. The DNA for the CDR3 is TGCGCCAGCAGCGTCACCGGGGAGCTGTTTTTT. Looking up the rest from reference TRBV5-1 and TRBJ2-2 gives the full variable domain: KAGVTQTPRYLIKTRGQQVTLSCSPISGHRSVSWYQQTPGQGLQFLFEYFSETQRNKGNFPGRFSGRQFSNSRSEMNVSTLELGDSALYLCASSVTGELFFGEGSRLTVL.

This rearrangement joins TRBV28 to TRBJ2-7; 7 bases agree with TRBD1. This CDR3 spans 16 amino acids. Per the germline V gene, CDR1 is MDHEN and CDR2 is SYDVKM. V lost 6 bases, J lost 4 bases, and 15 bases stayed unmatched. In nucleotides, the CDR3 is TGTGCCAGCAGGACCCCACCCGGGACAGCTCTTTACGAGCAGTACTTC. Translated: CASRTPPGTALYEQYF.

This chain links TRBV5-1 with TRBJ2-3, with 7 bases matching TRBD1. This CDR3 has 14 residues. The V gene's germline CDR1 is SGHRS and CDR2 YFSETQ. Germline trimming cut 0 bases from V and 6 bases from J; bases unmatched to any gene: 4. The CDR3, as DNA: TGCGCCAGCAGCTTGGCGCAGGGGGACGATACGCAGTATTTT. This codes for CASSLAQGDDTQYF.

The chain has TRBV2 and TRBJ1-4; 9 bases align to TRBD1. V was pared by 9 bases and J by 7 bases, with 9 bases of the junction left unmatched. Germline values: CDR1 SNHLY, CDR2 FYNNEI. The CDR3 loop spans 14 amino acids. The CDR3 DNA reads TGTGCCAGTCGGGACAGGGTCGGAAGTGAAAAACTGTTTTTT. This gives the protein CASRDRVGSEKLFF.

CDR3 amino acids: CASSVGSRGNTIYF. CDR3 coding DNA: TGTGCCAGCAGTGTTGGGTCACGCGGGAACACCATATATTTT. The chain joins TRBV6-1 to TRBJ1-3; the D is unclear. The germline CDR1 and CDR2 sequences are MNHNS and SASEGT. The CDR3 extends over 14 amino acids. With 4 bases removed from V and 7 bases from J, the gap between germline ends came to 14 bases.

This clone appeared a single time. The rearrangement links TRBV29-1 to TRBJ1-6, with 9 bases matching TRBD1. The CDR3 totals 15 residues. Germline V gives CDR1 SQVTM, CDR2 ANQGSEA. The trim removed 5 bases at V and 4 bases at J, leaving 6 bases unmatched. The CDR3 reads CSVLIDRGYNSPLHF. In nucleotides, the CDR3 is TGCAGCGTTCTCATAGACAGGGGGTATAATTCACCCCTCCACTTT.

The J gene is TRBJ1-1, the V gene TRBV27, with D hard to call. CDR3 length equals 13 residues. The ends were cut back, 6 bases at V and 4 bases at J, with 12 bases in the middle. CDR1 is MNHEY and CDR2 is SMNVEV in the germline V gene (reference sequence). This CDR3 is CASRRGGSTEAFF. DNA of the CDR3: TGTGCCAGCAGACGAGGCGGGAGCACTGAAGCTTTCTTT.

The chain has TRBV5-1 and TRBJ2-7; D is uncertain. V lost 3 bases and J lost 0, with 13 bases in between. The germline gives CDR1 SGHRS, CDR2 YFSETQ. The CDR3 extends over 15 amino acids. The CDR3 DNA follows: TGCGCCAGCAGCTCCGAGCCCCTTTACTCCTACGAGCAGTACTTC. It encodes CASSSEPLYSYEQYF.

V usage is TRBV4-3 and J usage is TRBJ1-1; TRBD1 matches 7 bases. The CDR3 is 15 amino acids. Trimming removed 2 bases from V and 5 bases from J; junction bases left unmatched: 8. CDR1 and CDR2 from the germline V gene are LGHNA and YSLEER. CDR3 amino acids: CASSQYRGAGTEAFF. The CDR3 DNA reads TGCGCCAGCAGCCAATACAGGGGCGCGGGGACTGAAGCTTTCTTT.

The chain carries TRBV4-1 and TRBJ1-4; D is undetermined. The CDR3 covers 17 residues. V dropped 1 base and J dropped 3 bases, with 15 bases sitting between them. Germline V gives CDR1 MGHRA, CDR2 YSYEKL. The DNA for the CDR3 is TGCGCCAGCAGCCAAGTAGGGAGGCTCAAGGCTAATGAAAAACTGTTTTTT. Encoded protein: CASSQVGRLKANEKLFF.

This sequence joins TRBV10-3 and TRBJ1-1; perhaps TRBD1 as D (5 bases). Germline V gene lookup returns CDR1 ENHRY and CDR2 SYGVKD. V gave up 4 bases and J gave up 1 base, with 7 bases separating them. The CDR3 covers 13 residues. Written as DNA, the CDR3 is TGTGCCATCAGTGCTAGGGGGAACACTGAAGCTTTCTTT. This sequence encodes CAISARGNTEAFF.

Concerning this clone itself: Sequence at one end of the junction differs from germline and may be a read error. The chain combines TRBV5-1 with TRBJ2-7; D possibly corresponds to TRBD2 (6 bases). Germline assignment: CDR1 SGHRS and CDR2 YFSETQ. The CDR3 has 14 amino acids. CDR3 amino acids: CASGFTLATYEQYF. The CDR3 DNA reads TGCGCCAGCGGCTTTACCCTAGCGACCTACGAGCAGTACTTC.

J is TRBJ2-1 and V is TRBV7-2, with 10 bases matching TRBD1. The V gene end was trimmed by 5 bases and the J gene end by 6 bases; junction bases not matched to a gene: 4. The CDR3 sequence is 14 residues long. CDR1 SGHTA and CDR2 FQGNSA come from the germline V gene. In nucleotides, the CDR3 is TGTGCCAGCAGCCTCGACAGGGGGCGCAATGAGCAGTTCTTC. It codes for CASSLDRGRNEQFF.

The CDR3 region has the DNA TGTGCCAGCTTTCGGAGGGAACCCTACGAGCAGTACTTC. Its translation: CASFRREPYEQYF. This chain links TRBV2 with TRBJ2-7, with a possible D match to TRBD2 (6 bases). V dropped 8 bases and J dropped 2 bases, with 13 bases sitting between them. The CDR3 loop spans 13 amino acids. Germline V gene lookup returns CDR1 SNHLY and CDR2 FYNNEI.

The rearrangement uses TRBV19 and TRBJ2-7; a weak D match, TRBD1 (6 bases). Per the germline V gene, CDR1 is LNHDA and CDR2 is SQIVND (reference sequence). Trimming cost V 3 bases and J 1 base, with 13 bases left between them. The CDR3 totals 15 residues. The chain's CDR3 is CASSMSGERSYEQYF. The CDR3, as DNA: TGTGCCAGTAGTATGTCAGGGGAGCGGTCCTACGAGCAGTACTTC.

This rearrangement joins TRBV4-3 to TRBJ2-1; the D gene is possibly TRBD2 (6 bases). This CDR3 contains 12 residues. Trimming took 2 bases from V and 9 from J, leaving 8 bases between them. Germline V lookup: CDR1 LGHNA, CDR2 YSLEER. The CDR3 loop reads CASSQFGGEQFF. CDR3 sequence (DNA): TGCGCCAGCAGCCAATTCGGGGGTGAGCAGTTCTTC.

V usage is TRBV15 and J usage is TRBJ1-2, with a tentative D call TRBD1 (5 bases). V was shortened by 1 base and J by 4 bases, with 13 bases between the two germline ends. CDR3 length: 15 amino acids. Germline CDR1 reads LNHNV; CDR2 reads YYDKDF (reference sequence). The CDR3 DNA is TGTGCCACCAGCAGAGGTCAGGGCGATATCTATGGCTACACCTTC. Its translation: CATSRGQGDIYGYTF. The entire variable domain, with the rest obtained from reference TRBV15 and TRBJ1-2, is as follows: DAMVIQNPRYQVTQFGKPVTLSCSQTLNHNVMYWYQQKSSQAPKLLFHYYDKDFNNEADTPDNFQSRRPNTSFCFLDIRSPGLGDTAMYLCATSRGQGDIYGYTFGSGTRLTVV.

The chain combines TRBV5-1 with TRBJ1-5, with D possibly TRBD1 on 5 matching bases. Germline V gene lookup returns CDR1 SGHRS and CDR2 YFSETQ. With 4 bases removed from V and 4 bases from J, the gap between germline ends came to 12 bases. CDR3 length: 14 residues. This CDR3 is CASSKDGGNQPQHF. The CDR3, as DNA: TGCGCCAGCAGCAAGGACGGGGGGAATCAGCCCCAGCATTTT. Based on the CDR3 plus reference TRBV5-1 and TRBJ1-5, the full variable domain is KAGVTQTPRYLIKTRGQQVTLSCSPISGHRSVSWYQQTPGQGLQFLFEYFSETQRNKGNFPGRFSGRQFSNSRSEMNVSTLELGDSALYLCASSKDGGNQPQHFGDGTRLSIL.

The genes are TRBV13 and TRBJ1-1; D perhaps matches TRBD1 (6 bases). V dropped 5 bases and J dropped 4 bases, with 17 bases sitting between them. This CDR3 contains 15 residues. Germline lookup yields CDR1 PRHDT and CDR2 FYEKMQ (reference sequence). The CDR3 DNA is TGTGCCAGCAGCCCGGTGGGAGGGGGTGTCACTGAAGCTTTCTTT. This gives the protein CASSPVGGGVTEAFF. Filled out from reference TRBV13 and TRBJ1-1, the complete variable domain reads AAGVIQSPRHLIKEKRETATLKCYPIPRHDTVYWYQQGPGQDPQFLISFYEKMQSDKGSIPDRFSAQQFSDYHSELNMSSLELGDSALYFCASSPVGGGVTEAFFGQGTRLTVV.

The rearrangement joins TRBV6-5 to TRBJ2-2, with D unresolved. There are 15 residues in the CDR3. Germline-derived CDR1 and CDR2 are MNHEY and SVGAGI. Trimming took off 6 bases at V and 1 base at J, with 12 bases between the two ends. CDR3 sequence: CASSPRAWNTGELFF. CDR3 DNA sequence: TGTGCCAGCAGCCCTAGAGCTTGGAACACCGGGGAGCTGTTTTTT.